Below, 21 T cell receptor beta chains from the same sample are listed, as sequenced in a study of CDR3 diversity in severe acne. TCRdb called the PCR reads again in MiXCR, with one record for every CDR3 protein. The data contain around 85,000 distinct CDR3 sequences, around 50% of them singletons. The sample comprised blood. The receptors were sampled from a male donor with severe acne vulgaris.

Many counts were recorded for this clonotype. This chain connects TRBV6-2 or TRBV6-3 to TRBJ2-7; TRBD1 matches at 8 bases. The CDR3 has 13 amino acids. Germline CDR1 reads MNHEY; CDR2 reads SVGEGT. The trim removed 2 bases at V and 6 bases at J, leaving 3 bases unmatched. The CDR3 coding sequence is TGTGCCAGCAGTTACCAGGACAGGGCCGAGCAGTACTTC. It translates to CASSYQDRAEQYF.

A remark on this clonotype: A much bigger clone sits one base away, suggesting this may be a read error. The chain couples TRBV11-3 to TRBJ2-5; no clear D gene. CDR1 and CDR2 from the germline V gene are SGHNT and YENEEA. The CDR3 extends over 13 amino acids. The CDR3 coding sequence is TGTGCCTGCAGCGAAACTTACCAAGAGACCCAGTACTTC. Its translation is CACSETYQETQYF.

Comments on this clonotype: A junction end diverges from the germline sequence, so it may reflect a read error. V gene TRBV20-1 combines with J gene TRBJ2-3, with TRBD1 identical over 8 bases. The CDR3 loop spans 15 amino acids. Germline V gene data show CDR1 as DFQATT and CDR2 as SNEGSKA (reference sequence). CDR3 bases: TGCAGGGCTAGAGCAGACAGGGGTGACATAGATACGCAGTATTTT. This gives the protein CRARADRGDIDTQYF.

This chain joins TRBV7-2 and TRBJ2-6; tentatively, D is TRBD1 (6 bases). V was trimmed by 1 base and J by 4 bases, leaving 11 bases between them. CDR1 and CDR2 from the germline V gene are SGHTA and FQGNSA. There are 16 residues in the CDR3. CDR3 in amino acids: CASSLEQGPGANVLTF. CDR3 sequence (DNA): TGTGCCAGCAGCTTAGAACAGGGTCCAGGGGCCAACGTCCTGACTTTC.

This chain connects TRBV9 to TRBJ2-2, with D unclear. The CDR3 contains 15 residues. The V end lost 0 bases, the J end lost 1 base, and 7 bases lay between the germline ends. From germline, CDR1 is SGDLS and CDR2 YYNGEE. CDR3 in DNA: TGTGCCAGCAGCGTAGCCGAGGAGAACACCGGGGAGCTGTTTTTT. Residues: CASSVAEENTGELFF.

In this sample, this clonotype turned up a few times. The chain uses TRBV24-1 and TRBJ2-2; D might be TRBD1 or TRBD2, each matching 5 bases. The CDR3 sequence is 16 residues long. Trimming took 4 bases from V and 0 from J, leaving 11 bases between them. The germline gives CDR1 KGHDR, CDR2 SFDVKD. The CDR3 region is CATSDPQEANTGELFF. For the CDR3, the DNA is TGTGCCACCAGTGACCCACAGGAGGCGAACACCGGGGAGCTGTTTTTT.

Many counts were recorded for this clonotype. CDR3 loop: CASSIQGETQYF. CDR3 bases: TGTGCCAGCAGTATTCAGGGAGAGACCCAGTACTTC. The gene calls are TRBV7-9 and TRBJ2-5, with D tentatively TRBD1 (5 bases). The CDR3 covers 12 residues. Germline CDR1 is SEHNR and CDR2 is FQNEAQ (reference sequence). Trimming took 6 bases from V and 4 from J, leaving 9 bases between them.

The CDR3 nucleotides read TGTGCCGGTAGCGGGAGCCCTAAGACGGATACGCAGTATTTT. Amino acids: CAGSGSPKTDTQYF. The V and J genes are TRBV2 and TRBJ2-3, with 9 bases identical to TRBD2. V lost 11 bases, J lost 6 bases, and 12 bases stayed unmatched. Germline V gene data show CDR1 as SNHLY and CDR2 as FYNNEI. This CDR3 is 14 amino acids long.

Of note for this clonotype: Possible read error: a much larger clone is one base away. The CDR3 DNA follows: TGCAGTGCTAGAGTTGATCCGGGCCTTCGGGAAACTAGCACAGATGCGCAGTATTTT. This codes for CSARVDPGLRETSTDAQYF. The chain carries TRBV20-1 and TRBJ2-3; the D gene is possibly TRBD2 (6 bases). Germline-derived CDR1 and CDR2 are DFQATT and SNEGSKA (reference sequence). CDR3 length equals 19 residues.

This clonotype has at least ten counts. The chain has TRBV6-6 and TRBJ1-6; D gene ambiguous. The CDR3 has 15 amino acids. The V gene lost 7 bases and the J gene lost 8 bases, with 18 bases spanning the gap. Germline CDR1 reads MNHNY; CDR2 reads SVGAGI (reference sequence). CDR3 amino acids: CASKLPGSWDSPLHF. The DNA of the CDR3 is TGTGCCAGCAAACTACCGGGGTCGTGGGATTCACCCCTCCACTTT.

This clonotype was found many times. The chain carries TRBV6-6 and TRBJ2-3, with D uncertain. The CDR3 is 15 residues long. Germline CDR1 reads MNHNY; CDR2 reads SVGAGI (reference sequence). V gave up 7 bases and J gave up 4 bases, with 18 bases separating them. The CDR3 sequence is CASTWTESSSDTQYF. The CDR3 DNA sequence: TGTGCCAGCACCTGGACCGAATCATCCTCAGATACGCAGTATTTT.

This clonotype has at least ten counts. The rearrangement links TRBV7-2 to TRBJ1-6; no reliable D call. The CDR3 length is 15 residues. Trimming took off 1 base at V and 9 bases at J, with 13 bases between the two ends. Looked up from germline, CDR1 is SGHTA and CDR2 is FQGNSA. The CDR3 nucleotides are TGTGCCAGCAGCTTAGACAGACCGACGGTTTCACCCCTCCACTTT. Translated, it gives CASSLDRPTVSPLHF.

This clonotype was found once. The V gene is TRBV6-1, the J gene TRBJ1-3; the match to TRBD1 covers 8 bases. Germline values: CDR1 MNHNS, CDR2 SASEGT. J gave up 2 bases and V 5 bases, and 11 bases lay outside the gene matches. The CDR3 consists of 17 residues. This CDR3 is CASSYPGGEFAGNTIYF. CDR3 coding DNA: TGTGCCAGCAGTTATCCAGGGGGCGAATTCGCTGGAAACACCATATATTTT.

Remarks on this clonotype: A much larger clone lies one base from this, so it may be a read error. The chain uses TRBV19 and TRBJ1-6; 7 bases match TRBD1. This CDR3 spans 15 amino acids. Germline lookup yields CDR1 LNHDA and CDR2 SQIVND (reference sequence). The CDR3 sequence: CAGSGQAEHGSPLHF. CDR3 sequence (DNA): TGTGCCGGTAGTGGACAGGCAGAACATGGTTCACCCCTCCACTTT.

This clonotype has a count of ten or more. The chain recombines TRBV19 with TRBJ2-7; D gene uncertain. The CDR3 is made up of 13 amino acids. Germline V gives CDR1 LNHDA, CDR2 SQIVND (reference sequence). V gave up 5 bases and J gave up 7 bases, with 15 bases separating them. The CDR3 DNA sequence: TGTGCCAGTAGTGGTTCGCAAGGGCAGGAGCAGTACTTC. Residues: CASSGSQGQEQYF.

This clonotype has just a few counts. The CDR3 here is CSARVANVLTF. In DNA form, the CDR3 reads TGCAGTGCTAGAGTTGCCAACGTCCTGACTTTC. This chain links TRBV20-1 with TRBJ2-6, with D uncertain. The V gene lost 1 base and the J gene lost 7 bases, with 2 bases spanning the gap. This CDR3 comprises 11 residues. Germline V gene data show CDR1 as DFQATT and CDR2 as SNEGSKA (reference sequence).

V gene TRBV19 combines with J gene TRBJ1-5; D unresolved. The CDR3 is made up of 15 amino acids. Looked up from germline, CDR1 is LNHDA and CDR2 is SQIVND (reference sequence). Trimming stripped 6 bases from V and 4 bases from J, with 16 bases between. CDR3 protein: CASSPRAQLNQPQHF. The CDR3 DNA reads TGTGCCAGTAGCCCCCGGGCTCAACTAAATCAGCCCCAGCATTTT.

The sample holds many counts of this clonotype. A single base separates this from a much larger clone, so it may be a read error. This chain uses TRBV29-1 with TRBJ2-1; perhaps TRBD2 as D (5 bases). Germline V gene lookup returns CDR1 SQVTM and CDR2 ANQGSEA. This CDR3 region has 12 residues. The CDR3 sequence is CSEKAVYDEQFF. In nucleotides, the CDR3 is TGCAGCGAGAAAGCGGTCTACGATGAGCAGTTCTTC.

By frequency in the sample, this clonotype is medium-sized. The chain uses TRBV10-1 and TRBJ2-5, with TRBD2 matching 7 bases. This CDR3 is built from 14 residues. With 2 bases clipped from V and 2 bases from J, the junction kept 2 bases outside the gene matches. From germline, CDR1 is WNHNN and CDR2 SYGVQD (reference sequence). The CDR3 DNA sequence: TGCGCCAGCAGTGAGGCTAGCGGACAAGAGACCCAGTACTTC. Amino acids: CASSEASGQETQYF.

This sequence joins TRBV7-9 and TRBJ2-7; 10 nucleotides match TRBD2. Germline CDR1 is SEHNR and CDR2 is FQNEAQ (reference sequence). The CDR3 has 15 residues. V gave up 3 bases and J gave up 0 bases; unmatched junction bases: 2. The CDR3 sequence: CASSFTSGASYEQYF. CDR3 nucleotide sequence: TGTGCCAGCAGCTTTACTAGCGGGGCCTCCTACGAGCAGTACTTC.

This clonotype was seen a few times. The rearrangement joins TRBV20-1 to TRBJ2-6; no definite D call. The germline CDR1 and CDR2 sequences are DFQATT and SNEGSKA (reference sequence). Trimming took off 1 base at V and 2 bases at J, with 6 bases between the two ends. The CDR3 contains 14 residues. CDR3 in DNA: TGCAGTGCTAGAGGGGTGCCTGGGGCCAACGTCCTGACTTTC. Encoded protein: CSARGVPGANVLTF.